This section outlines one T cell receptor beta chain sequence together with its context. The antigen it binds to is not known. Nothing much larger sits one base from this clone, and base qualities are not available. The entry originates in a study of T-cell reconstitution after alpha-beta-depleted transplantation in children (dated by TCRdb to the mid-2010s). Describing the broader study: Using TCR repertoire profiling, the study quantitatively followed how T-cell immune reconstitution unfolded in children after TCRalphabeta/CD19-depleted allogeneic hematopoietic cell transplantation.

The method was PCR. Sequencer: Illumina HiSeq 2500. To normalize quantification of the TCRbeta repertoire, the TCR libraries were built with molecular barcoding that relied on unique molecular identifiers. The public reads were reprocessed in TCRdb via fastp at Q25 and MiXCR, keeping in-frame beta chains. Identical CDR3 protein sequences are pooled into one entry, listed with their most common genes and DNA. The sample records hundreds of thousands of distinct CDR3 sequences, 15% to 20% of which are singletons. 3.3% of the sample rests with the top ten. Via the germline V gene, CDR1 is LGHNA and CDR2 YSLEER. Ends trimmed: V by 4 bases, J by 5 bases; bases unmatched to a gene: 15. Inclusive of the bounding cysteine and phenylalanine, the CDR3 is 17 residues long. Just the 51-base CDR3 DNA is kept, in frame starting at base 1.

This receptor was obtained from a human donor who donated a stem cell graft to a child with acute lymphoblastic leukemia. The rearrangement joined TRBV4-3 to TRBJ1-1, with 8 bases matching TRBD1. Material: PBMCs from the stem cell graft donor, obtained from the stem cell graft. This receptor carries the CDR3 CASSRDSTGVGRTEAFF. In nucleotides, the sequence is TGCGCCAGCAGCCGGGACTCGACAGGGGTCGGGAGGACTGAAGCTTTCTTT.